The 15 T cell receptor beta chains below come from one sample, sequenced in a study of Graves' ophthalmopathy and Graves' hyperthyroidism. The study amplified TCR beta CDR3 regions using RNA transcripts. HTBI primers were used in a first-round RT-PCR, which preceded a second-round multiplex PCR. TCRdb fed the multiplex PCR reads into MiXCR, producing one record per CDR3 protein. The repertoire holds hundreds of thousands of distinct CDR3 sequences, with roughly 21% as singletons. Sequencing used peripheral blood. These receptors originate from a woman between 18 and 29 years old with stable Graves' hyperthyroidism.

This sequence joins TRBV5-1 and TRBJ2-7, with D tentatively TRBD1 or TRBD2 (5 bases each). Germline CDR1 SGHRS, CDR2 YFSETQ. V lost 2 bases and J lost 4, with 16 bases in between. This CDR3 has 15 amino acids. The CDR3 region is CASSFYPGAQYEQYF. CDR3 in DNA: TGCGCCAGCAGCTTCTACCCCGGGGCGCAATACGAGCAGTACTTC.

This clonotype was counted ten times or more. CDR3 region: CASTPLSSARTGELFF. CDR3 DNA: TGTGCCAGCACCCCGTTGAGCAGCGCCCGCACCGGGGAGCTGTTTTTT. V is TRBV11-2 and J is TRBJ2-2; the D is unclear. This CDR3 comprises 16 residues. From germline, CDR1 is SGHAT and CDR2 FQNNGV. The V end was cut by 7 bases, the J end by 4 bases, with 19 bases between.

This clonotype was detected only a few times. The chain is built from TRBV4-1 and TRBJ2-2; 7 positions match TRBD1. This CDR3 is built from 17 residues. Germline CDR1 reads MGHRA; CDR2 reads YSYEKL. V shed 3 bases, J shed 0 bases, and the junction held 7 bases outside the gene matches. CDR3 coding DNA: TGCGCCAGCAGCCAGGCCTGGGACAGTCCGAACACCGGGGAGCTGTTTTTT. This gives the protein CASSQAWDSPNTGELFF.

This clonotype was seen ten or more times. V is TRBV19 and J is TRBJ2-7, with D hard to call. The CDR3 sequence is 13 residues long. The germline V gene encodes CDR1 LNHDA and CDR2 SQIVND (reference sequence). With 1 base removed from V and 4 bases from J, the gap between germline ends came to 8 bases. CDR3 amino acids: CASSIADDYEQYF. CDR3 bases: TGTGCCAGTAGTATAGCGGACGATTACGAGCAGTACTTC.

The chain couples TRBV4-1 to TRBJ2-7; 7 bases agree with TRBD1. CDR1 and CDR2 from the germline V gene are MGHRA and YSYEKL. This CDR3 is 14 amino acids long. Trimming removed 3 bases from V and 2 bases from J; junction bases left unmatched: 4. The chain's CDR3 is CASSHPQGTYEQYF. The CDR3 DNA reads TGCGCCAGCAGCCACCCACAGGGGACCTACGAGCAGTACTTC.

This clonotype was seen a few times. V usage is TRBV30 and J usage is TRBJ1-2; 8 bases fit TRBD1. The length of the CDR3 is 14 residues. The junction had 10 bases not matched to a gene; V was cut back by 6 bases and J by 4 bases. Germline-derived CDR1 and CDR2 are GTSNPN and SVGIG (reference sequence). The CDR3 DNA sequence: TGTGCCTGCCAAGGACAGGGCCTGCCCTATGGCTACACCTTC. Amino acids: CACQGQGLPYGYTF.

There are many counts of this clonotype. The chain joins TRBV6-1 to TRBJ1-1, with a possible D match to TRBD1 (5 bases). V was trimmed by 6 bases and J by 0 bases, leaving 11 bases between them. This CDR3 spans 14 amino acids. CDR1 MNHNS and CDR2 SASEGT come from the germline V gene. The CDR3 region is CASSLGDLNTEAFF. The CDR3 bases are TGTGCCAGCAGCTTGGGGGATTTGAACACTGAAGCTTTCTTT.

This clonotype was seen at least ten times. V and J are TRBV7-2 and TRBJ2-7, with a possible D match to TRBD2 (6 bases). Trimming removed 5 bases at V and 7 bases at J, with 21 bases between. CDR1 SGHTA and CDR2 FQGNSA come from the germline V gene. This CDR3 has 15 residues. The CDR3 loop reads CASSPSPDGTGEQYF. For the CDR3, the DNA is TGTGCCAGCAGCCCGTCCCCGGATGGGACTGGGGAGCAGTACTTC.

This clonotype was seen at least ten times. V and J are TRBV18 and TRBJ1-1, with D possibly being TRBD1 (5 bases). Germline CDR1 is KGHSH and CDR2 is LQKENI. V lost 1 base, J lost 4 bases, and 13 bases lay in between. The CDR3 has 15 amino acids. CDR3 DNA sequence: TGTGCCAGCTCACCACGATGGGAAAGGGGCACTGAAGCTTTCTTT. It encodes CASSPRWERGTEAFF. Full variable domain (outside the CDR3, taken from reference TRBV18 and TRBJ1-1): NAGVMQNPRHLVRRRGQEARLRCSPMKGHSHVYWYRQLPEEGLKFMVYLQKENIIDESGMPKERFSAEFPKEGPSILRIQQVVRGDSAAYFCASSPRWERGTEAFFGQGTRLTVV.

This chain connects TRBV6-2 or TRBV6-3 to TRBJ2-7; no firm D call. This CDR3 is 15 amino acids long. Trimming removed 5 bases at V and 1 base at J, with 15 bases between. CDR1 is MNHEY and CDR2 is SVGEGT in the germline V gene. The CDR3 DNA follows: TGTGCCAGCAGTCGGAGACACTTGGGGTCCTACGAGCAGTACTTC. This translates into CASSRRHLGSYEQYF.

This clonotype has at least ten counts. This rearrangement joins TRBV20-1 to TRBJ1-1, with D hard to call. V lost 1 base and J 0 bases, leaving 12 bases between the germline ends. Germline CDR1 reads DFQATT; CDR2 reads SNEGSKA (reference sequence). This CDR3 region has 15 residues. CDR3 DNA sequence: TGCAGTGCTAGAGCCCCTGTTACGGTGAACACTGAAGCTTTCTTT. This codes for CSARAPVTVNTEAFF.

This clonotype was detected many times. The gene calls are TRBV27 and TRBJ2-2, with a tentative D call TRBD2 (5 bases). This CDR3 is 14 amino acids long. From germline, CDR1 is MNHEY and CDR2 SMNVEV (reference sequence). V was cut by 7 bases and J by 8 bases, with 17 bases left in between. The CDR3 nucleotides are TGTGCCAGCAAGTGGTATGGGCGAGGGGGGGAGCTGTTTTTT. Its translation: CASKWYGRGGELFF.

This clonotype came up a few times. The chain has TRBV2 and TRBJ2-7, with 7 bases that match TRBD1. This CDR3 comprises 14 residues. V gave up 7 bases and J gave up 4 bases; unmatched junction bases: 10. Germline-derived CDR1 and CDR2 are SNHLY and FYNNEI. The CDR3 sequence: CASIHRGEGYEQYF. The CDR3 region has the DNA TGTGCCAGCATTCACAGGGGAGAAGGTTACGAGCAGTACTTC.

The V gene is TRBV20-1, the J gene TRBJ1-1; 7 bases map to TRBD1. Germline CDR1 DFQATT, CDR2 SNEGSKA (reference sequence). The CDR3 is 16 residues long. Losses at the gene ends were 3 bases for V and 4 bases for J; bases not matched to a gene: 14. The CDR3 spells CSASRHRGLVGTEAFF. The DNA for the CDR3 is TGCAGTGCTAGTCGCCACAGGGGTTTGGTGGGCACTGAAGCTTTCTTT.

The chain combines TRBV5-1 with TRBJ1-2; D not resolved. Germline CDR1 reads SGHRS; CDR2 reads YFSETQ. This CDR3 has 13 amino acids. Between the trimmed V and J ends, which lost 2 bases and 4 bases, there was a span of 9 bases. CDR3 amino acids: CASSLGLSYGYTF. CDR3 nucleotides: TGCGCCAGCAGCTTAGGCCTTAGCTATGGCTACACCTTC.